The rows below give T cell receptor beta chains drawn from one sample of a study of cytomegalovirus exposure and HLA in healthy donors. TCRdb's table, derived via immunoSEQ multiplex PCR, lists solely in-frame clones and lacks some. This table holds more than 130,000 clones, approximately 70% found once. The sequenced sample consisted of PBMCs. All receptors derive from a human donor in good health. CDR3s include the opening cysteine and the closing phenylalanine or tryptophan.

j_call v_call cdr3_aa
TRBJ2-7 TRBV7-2 CASSLAQAFNEQYF
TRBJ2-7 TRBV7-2 CASSFNPAGVYEQYF
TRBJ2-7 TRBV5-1 CASSTGTVPYEQYF
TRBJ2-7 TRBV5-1 CASSLSPTGGYYEQYF
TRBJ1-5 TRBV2 CASSEALRGLQPQHF
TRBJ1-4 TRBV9 CASSPLGGKNEKLFF
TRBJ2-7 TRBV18 CASSPPPGSSGEQYF
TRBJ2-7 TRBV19 CASSTRGGGGYEQYF
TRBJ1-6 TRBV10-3 CASGQGVETPLHF
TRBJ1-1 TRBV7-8 CASSFSSPGTEAFF
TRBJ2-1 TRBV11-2 CASSPGTPGLINEQFF
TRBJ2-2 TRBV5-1 CASSLTGRQTGELFF
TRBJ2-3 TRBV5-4 CASSLYPGADTQYF
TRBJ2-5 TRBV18 CASSPGLTEETQYF
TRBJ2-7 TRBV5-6 CASSLGRGEQYF
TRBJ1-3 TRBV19 CASNSPGAGNTIYF
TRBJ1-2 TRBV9 CASSPGWRGYTF
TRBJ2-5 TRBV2 CASSDNGRGETQYF
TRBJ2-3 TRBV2 CASSEWLAGGPGTDTQYF
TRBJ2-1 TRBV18 CASSEPPRNEQFF
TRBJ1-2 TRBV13 CASSLGSGGEGYTF
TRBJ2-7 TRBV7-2 CASNTLAGGPGEQYF
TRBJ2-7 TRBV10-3 CAISVGRTYEQYF
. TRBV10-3 CAITPYGQGSYEQYF
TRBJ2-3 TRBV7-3 CASSLMREGTDTQYF
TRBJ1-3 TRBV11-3 CASSLGADTIYF
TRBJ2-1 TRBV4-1 CASSQGLAGSGEQFF
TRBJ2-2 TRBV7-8 CASSTRFGSGELFF
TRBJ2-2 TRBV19 CASSLSRNTGELFF
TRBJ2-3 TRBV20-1 CSAPRVDTQYF
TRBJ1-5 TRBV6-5 CASSYGVSNQPQHF
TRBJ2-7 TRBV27 CASSLQGGRTYEQYF
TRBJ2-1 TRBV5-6 CASSLGWRGYNEQFF
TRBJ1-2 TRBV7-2 CASTPGRGRGYTF
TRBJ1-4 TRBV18 CASSLRQKATNEKLFF
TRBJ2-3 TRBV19 CASSIVFSGYLKDTQYF
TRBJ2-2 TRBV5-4 CASSQGSGELFF
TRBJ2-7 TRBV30 CASTKGTGIAYEQYF
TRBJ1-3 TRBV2 CASSLSAGAGNTIYF
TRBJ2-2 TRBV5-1 CASSSGTGLNTGELFF
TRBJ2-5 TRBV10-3 CAISEGASGGETQYF